This entry concerns a single TCR beta chain. These data originate in a study of shared clonotypes between healthy human individuals. The CDR3 runs to 13 residues. Germline V lookup: CDR1 MNHNS, CDR2 SASEGT. V lost 6 bases, J lost 5 bases, and 13 bases lay in between. All the donors were Caucasian adults who lived in Nashville, Tennessee. Sequencing was performed with immunoSEQ multiplex PCR; in TCRdb, only in-frame clones are kept and a portion is missing. The profile covers approximately 1,000,000 clones, with 75% to 80% appearing a single time and approximately 0.5% taken by the ten largest. The specimen sequenced was memory CD4+ T cells from PBMCs. The sample's subset: CD45RA-negative fraction. The receptor was isolated from a man younger than 35 in good health. Some clones in this sample may be carry-over from other donors' samples. The chain links TRBV6-1 to TRBJ2-5, with D perhaps matching TRBD1 (6 bases). The CDR3 bases are TGTGCCAGCAGCCGACAGGCCATGGAGACCCAGTACTTC. It specifies CASSRQAMETQYF.